Listed here is a single T cell receptor beta chain. Its specific antigen is unknown. No much larger clone is present one base from it, and per-base qualities are unavailable. This sample was included in a study of molecular identifiers for immune sequencing clone quantification (dated by TCRdb to 2016 to 2019). About the study as a whole: In a replicate experiment, RNA from about 21,000 or 97,000 naive CD8 T cells was split into five aliquots, four of which were sequenced. This methods study benchmarked molecular-identifier clustering-based TCR repertoire sequencing (MIDCIRS) and TCR RNA copy counting, using CD8 T cells to do so. Points the paper makes about the study in general: About 3 recovered TCR RNA copies per cell were obtained by modeling, versus roughly 9.1 by digital PCR, implying a capture efficiency of approximately 27%. When barcode sub-clustering was not used, chimeric consensus sequences inflated TCR diversity, with chimeras reaching as high as 47%. In CMV-specific effector cells, over 97% of molecules were held by clones above 20 RNA copies, whereas under 1% of molecules were held by such clones in naive cells. The naive libraries included spiked-in Jurkat TCR RNA (approximately 11 copies' worth), and this RNA is not part of the donor repertoire. Identical TCR molecules sharing a barcode could cause highly expanded clone sizes to be underestimated. Spiked-in Jurkat TCR RNA equal to a single cell's worth was reported to be detectable even within 1,100,000 naive CD8 T cells.

Libraries of naive CD8 T cells were built from anywhere between roughly 20,000 and 1,100,000 sorted cells, with 10%, 30% or 50% of the purified RNA used. Naive CD8 T cells, defined as CD8+CD4-CCR7+CD45RA+, were FACS-sorted into RLT Plus buffer on a BD FACSAria II. Approximately nine TCR copies' worth of Jurkat RNA were spiked into about 20,000-1,000,000 naive CD8 T cell samples to test detection sensitivity. Enrichment of CD8 T cells was done with RosetteSep CD8+ T Cell Enrichment Cocktail plus Ficoll-Paque, and ACK red cell lysis came afterward. The protocol used for the library was PCR. TCRdb lists the instrument as NextSeq 500. Preparation of bulk TCR libraries followed a previously described approach, with the TCR primers listed in Table S5. The Qiagen AllPrep DNA/RNA kit was used to purify total RNA. Before any analysis, reads coming from multiple sequencing runs of the same library were combined into one pool. Regarding the original processing steps: Reads were retained only if an exact TCR constant sequence was present, and the retained reads were trimmed to 150 nt and grouped according to their 12-nt molecular barcodes. Reads within each barcode group were sub-clustered using a 15% Levenshtein threshold, and quality-weighted consensus sequences were constructed for each RNA molecule. Non-functional sequences were removed, as were lower-count sequences one edit away from another. On the basis of fitting two negative binomial distributions, barcode sub-clusters with fewer than 20% of the maximum read count were discarded. The raw public reads went through TCRdb reprocessing: fastp at Q25, MiXCR clone calling, in-frame beta chains kept. Records with the same CDR3 protein are collapsed into one entry carrying the most frequent genes and DNA. TCRdb, not the authors, supplied the V and J calls. For this sample there are more than 550,000 distinct CDR3 sequences; approximately 24% appear just once. The ten largest clones add up to 0.75% to 0.8% of the sample.

Specimen: naive CD8+ T cells from blood, with Jurkat cell RNA spiked in. Read against the paper, the sample's cell subset or site label means: FACS-sorted CD8+CD4-CCR7+CD45RA+ naive T cells. The sequence was obtained from a human donor in good health. Some libraries in this study had Jurkat cell RNA spiked in.

The sequence in DNA is TGTGCCAGCAGTACAACAGGGACTGGAAACACCATATATTTT. This gives the protein CASSTTGTGNTIYF. The rearranged chain carries TRBV7-6 and TRBJ1-3; TRBD1 is possibly the D segment (6 matching bases). Based on the germline V gene, the CDR1 and CDR2 sequences are SGHVS and FNYEAQ. V is pared back by 6 bases and J by 2 bases, with 11 bases lying between the germline termini. Taken from cysteine to phenylalanine, the CDR3 has 14 residues. Of all the DNA, just the CDR3 is kept, 42 bases in frame from base 1.